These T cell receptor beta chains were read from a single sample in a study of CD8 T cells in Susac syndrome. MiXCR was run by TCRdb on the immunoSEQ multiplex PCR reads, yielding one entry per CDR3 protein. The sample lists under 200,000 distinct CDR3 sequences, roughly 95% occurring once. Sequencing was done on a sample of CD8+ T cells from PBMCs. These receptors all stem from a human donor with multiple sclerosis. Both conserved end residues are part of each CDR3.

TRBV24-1 CATSDAWGGYTF
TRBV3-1 CASSQGGGRETQYF
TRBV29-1 CSAVETEAFF
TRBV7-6 CASGQGWNTEAFF
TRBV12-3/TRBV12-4 CASSLVGQGVEAFF
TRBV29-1 CSVVRDRAYEQYF
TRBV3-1 CASSSGTGRGYTF
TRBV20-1 CSAPDRDVSYTF
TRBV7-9 CASSLARDNYGYTF
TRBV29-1 CSVTVANVLTF
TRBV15 CATSREGETSDEQFF
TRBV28 CASIDLHNEQFF
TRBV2 CATTDLTGNEKLFF
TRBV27 CASSSSSYEQYF
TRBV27 CASSTSHNEQFF
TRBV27 CASSLSGQGAADTQYF
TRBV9 CASSDPIAGTGMNTEAFF
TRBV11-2 CASSLFRDGTEAFF
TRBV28 CASSGAVGISSEQYF
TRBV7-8 CASSTSRLAGELGETQYF
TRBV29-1 CSVEDRGRLGNEQFF
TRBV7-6 CASSRSYTDTQYF
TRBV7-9 CASIERTVNTEAFF
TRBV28 CASSSGQGETQYF
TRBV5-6 CASSPPVYNEQFF
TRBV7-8 CASSLPGTSGSTDTQYF
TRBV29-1 CSAETGQGALGETQYF
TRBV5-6 CASSLAGGPNEQYF
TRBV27 CASSLGPSTEAFF
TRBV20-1 CSAFPRGVNYGYTF
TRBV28 CATRSTDTQYF
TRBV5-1 CASSPLVEGTQYF
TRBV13 CASSSTPPGHGVYTF